One sample yielded the 31 T cell receptor beta chains listed below, sequenced in a study of T-cell memory formation after mild COVID-19. Each CDR3 protein gets one entry after TCRdb re-called the 5' RACE reads with MiXCR. The sample consists of some 48,000 distinct CDR3 sequences, around 10% of them appearing once. The sequencing sample was made of PBMCs or a T cell subset sorted from them (not recorded which). The receptor source for this set is a man aged 18 to 30 who had mild COVID-19 (a few samples of this study predate the infection). Cell type and time point are not known.

The rearrangement uses TRBV5-6 and TRBJ2-1; D possibly corresponds to TRBD1 (6 bases). Looked up from germline, CDR1 is SGHDT and CDR2 is YYEEEE. Deletions cut 3 bases from V and 0 bases from J, with 16 bases between. The CDR3 runs to 17 residues. CDR3 coding DNA: TGTGCCAGCAGCTACACCCCCGGGACACTCTCCTACAATGAGCAGTTCTTC. It specifies CASSYTPGTLSYNEQFF.

Many counts were recorded for this clonotype. The gene calls are TRBV5-1 and TRBJ2-3, with 13 bases fitting TRBD2. Germline V gene data show CDR1 as SGHRS and CDR2 as YFSETQ. The trim removed 4 bases at V and 6 bases at J, leaving 5 bases unmatched. The CDR3 runs to 15 residues. This CDR3 is CASSTQTSGGDTQYF. The CDR3 DNA reads TGCGCCAGCAGCACTCAGACTAGCGGGGGGGATACGCAGTATTTT.

This clonotype was seen more than once but under ten times. The chain couples TRBV20-1 to TRBJ1-5; TRBD1 is a possible D gene (6 bases). Between the trimmed V and J ends, which lost 3 bases and 5 bases, there was a span of 8 bases. The CDR3 totals 12 residues. Per the germline V gene, CDR1 is DFQATT and CDR2 is SNEGSKA (reference sequence). In DNA form, the CDR3 reads TGCAGTGCTAGTGAGGGGGATCAGCCCCAGCATTTT. Residues: CSASEGDQPQHF.

This sequence joins TRBV6-4 and TRBJ1-1; 7 bases fit TRBD1. There are 13 residues in the CDR3. The germline V gene encodes CDR1 MRHNA and CDR2 SNTAGT. Trimming at V came to 6 bases and at J to 3 bases, leaving 4 bases not matched to a gene. The CDR3 loop reads CASRARGDTEAFF. The DNA for the CDR3 is TGTGCCAGCAGGGCCAGGGGGGACACTGAAGCTTTCTTT.

This clonotype was detected ten times or more. V usage is TRBV29-1 and J usage is TRBJ2-3; D remains unclear. V lost 5 bases to trimming and J lost 4 bases, with 16 bases between them. CDR1 SQVTM and CDR2 ANQGSEA come from the germline V gene. There are 14 residues in the CDR3. The CDR3 DNA reads as TGCAGCGTTCTCTTGCCTCCCGGATCAGATACGCAGTATTTT. Translating gives CSVLLPPGSDTQYF.

V is TRBV20-1 and J is TRBJ1-4; D uncertain. Trimming shortened V by 0 bases and J by 0 bases, and 2 bases separated the two germline ends. The V gene's germline CDR1 is DFQATT and CDR2 SNEGSKA (reference sequence). This CDR3 is 13 amino acids long. The CDR3 sequence: CSARDATNEKLFF. The CDR3 nucleotides read TGCAGTGCTAGAGATGCAACTAATGAAAAACTGTTTTTT.

Comment on this clonotype: A much larger clone differs by one base, so this may be a read error. The rearrangement uses TRBV6-6 and TRBJ2-2; TRBD2 is a possible D gene (5 bases). The CDR3 totals 15 residues. CDR1 and CDR2 (germline): MNHNY, SVGAGI (reference sequence). CDR3 region: CASDKGKGNTGELSF. The CDR3, as DNA: TGTGCCAGTGATAAGGGCAAAGGAAACACCGGGGAGCTGTCTTTT.

The sample holds a few counts of this clonotype. The rearrangement joins TRBV7-2 to TRBJ1-1; D may be TRBD1 (5 bases). V was shortened by 7 bases and J by 5 bases, with 20 bases between the two germline ends. Looked up from germline, CDR1 is SGHTA and CDR2 is FQGNSA. The CDR3 is 15 residues long. CDR3: CASNSAGLAGTEAFF. The CDR3 DNA is TGTGCCAGCAACTCGGCGGGGCTTGCAGGGACTGAAGCTTTCTTT.

This clonotype was detected only a few times. The chain couples TRBV6-5 to TRBJ2-7, with 11 nucleotides matching TRBD2. The trim removed 4 bases at V and 10 bases at J, leaving 6 bases unmatched. The CDR3 has 13 residues. Germline V lookup: CDR1 MNHEY, CDR2 SVGAGI. The CDR3 DNA reads TGTGCCAGCAGTTCAAGACTAGCGGGGTTACAGTACGTC. Amino acids: CASSSRLAGLQYV.

The chain couples TRBV9 to TRBJ1-2; D gene uncertain. The CDR3 runs 15 residues. Trimming stripped 1 base from V and 2 bases from J, with 12 bases between. CDR1 is SGDLS and CDR2 is YYNGEE in the germline V gene. The CDR3 sequence is CASSVNPGRNYGYTF. Written as DNA, the CDR3 is TGTGCCAGCAGCGTAAACCCCGGACGGAACTATGGCTACACCTTC.

The sample holds a few counts of this clonotype. The chain employs TRBV12-3 or TRBV12-4 and TRBJ2-5, with TRBD2 identical over 12 bases. The CDR3 covers 15 residues. The V and J ends lost 5 bases and 4 bases, in that order; junction bases with no gene match: 5. The CDR3 DNA is TGTGCCAGCAGTCCTACACTAGCGGGGGGAGAGACCCAGTACTTC. It yields the protein CASSPTLAGGETQYF.

This clonotype was found a few times. V gene TRBV5-1 combines with J gene TRBJ1-2; D is possibly TRBD1 (5 bases). The CDR3 runs 14 residues. V was shortened by 0 bases and J by 6 bases, with 12 bases between the two germline ends. Per the germline V gene, CDR1 is SGHRS and CDR2 is YFSETQ. The CDR3 nucleotides are TGCGCCAGCAGCTTGGCCGTGCAGGGCCATGGCTACACCTTC. Its protein is CASSLAVQGHGYTF.

Details on this clonotype: One end of the junction is discordant with germline, which a read error may explain. The chain recombines TRBV15 with TRBJ2-2; TRBD1 matches at 8 bases. This CDR3 has 19 residues. Germline assignment: CDR1 LNHNV and CDR2 YYDKDF (reference sequence). The CDR3 region is CATSREGQGADSKTGELFF. The DNA for the CDR3 is TGTGCCACCAGCAGAGAAGGGCAGGGGGCAGATTCGAAAACCGGGGAGCTGTTTTTT. Together with reference TRBV15 and TRBJ2-2, the CDR3 gives the full variable domain: DAMVIQNPRYQVTQFGKPVTLSCSQTLNHNVMYWYQQKSSQAPKLLFHYYDKDFNNEADTPDNFQSRRPNTSFCFLDIRSPGLGDTAMYLCATSREGQGADSKTGELFFGEGSRLTVL.

V and J are TRBV11-3 and TRBJ2-3, with 7 bases aligning to TRBD1. Per germline, CDR1 SGHNT and CDR2 YENEEA. The V and J ends lost 1 base and 11 bases, in that order; junction bases with no gene match: 9. This CDR3 is 14 amino acids long. Here the CDR3 DNA reads TGTGCCAGCAGCTTAGGCAGGGGGAACGCCCGGCAGTATTTT. It encodes CASSLGRGNARQYF.

This clonotype was observed a few times. V gene TRBV2 combines with J gene TRBJ2-5, with 10 bases that match TRBD1. Germline lookup yields CDR1 SNHLY and CDR2 FYNNEI. Trimming cost V 3 bases and J 6 bases; bases outside gene matches: 7. The CDR3 totals 15 residues. The CDR3 sequence: CASSDRTGGRKTQYF. Here the CDR3 DNA reads TGTGCCAGCAGTGACAGGACAGGGGGGAGAAAGACCCAGTACTTC.

This clonotype was seen more than once but under ten times. V is TRBV6-5 and J is TRBJ1-6; D remains unclear. The V end was cut by 2 bases, the J end by 6 bases, with 5 bases between. CDR3 length: 13 amino acids. Germline loops: CDR1 MNHEY, CDR2 SVGAGI. The CDR3 reads CASSYGSNSPLHF. DNA of the CDR3: TGTGCCAGCAGTTACGGCAGTAATTCACCCCTCCACTTT.

There are many counts of this clonotype. V is TRBV7-2 and J is TRBJ2-2; possible D gene TRBD2, 5 bases. Trimming cost V 1 base and J 3 bases, with 6 bases left between them. CDR3 length equals 14 residues. Germline lookup yields CDR1 SGHTA and CDR2 FQGNSA. DNA of the CDR3: TGTGCCAGCAGCTTAGGGGAGTACACCGGGGAGCTGTTTTTT. Translating it yields CASSLGEYTGELFF.

This clonotype was detected only a few times. This rearrangement joins TRBV10-3 to TRBJ2-5, with 7 bases lining up with TRBD2. The germline gives CDR1 ENHRY, CDR2 SYGVKD. Trimming took 4 bases from V and 3 from J; bases not matched to a gene: 8. The CDR3 contains 15 residues. The CDR3 here is CAISAAGTKKETQYF. The CDR3 DNA reads as TGTGCCATCAGTGCCGCCGGGACTAAGAAAGAGACCCAGTACTTC.

The chain employs TRBV11-2 and TRBJ2-2; either TRBD1 or TRBD2 may fit D (5 bases each). Germline loops: CDR1 SGHAT, CDR2 FQNNGV. This CDR3 is built from 16 residues. V lost 3 bases and J lost 4, with 15 bases in between. The CDR3 DNA follows: TGTGCCAGCAGCTTCTACCTTTGGGGGACCACCGGGGAGCTGTTTTTT. Its translation: CASSFYLWGTTGELFF.

The table lists this clonotype with a few counts. The chain joins TRBV7-8 to TRBJ1-2; D is undetermined. The CDR3 spans 14 residues. Trimming left V 1 base short and J 0 bases short, with 6 bases between. CDR1 and CDR2 (germline): SGHVS, FQNEAQ. The CDR3 sequence: CASSLGSANYGYTF. Written as DNA, the CDR3 is TGTGCCAGCAGCTTAGGGTCAGCTAACTATGGCTACACCTTC.

The chain couples TRBV3-1 to TRBJ1-4; a weak D match, TRBD1 (5 bases). The V gene's germline CDR1 is LGHDT and CDR2 YNNKEL (reference sequence). CDR3 length equals 14 residues. The V end was cut by 4 bases, the J end by 9 bases, with 15 bases between. The CDR3 protein is CASSPSQERQKLFF. The CDR3 DNA reads as TGTGCCAGCAGCCCTTCACAGGAGAGGCAAAAACTGTTTTTT.

V usage is TRBV6-5 and J usage is TRBJ1-2; D perhaps matches TRBD1 (6 bases). The CDR3 is made up of 11 amino acids. The V gene lost 5 bases and the J gene lost 7 bases, with 8 bases spanning the gap. Germline lookup yields CDR1 MNHEY and CDR2 SVGAGI. CDR3 nucleotide sequence: TGTGCCAGCAGTACAGGGTCTGGCTACACCTTC. Amino acids: CASSTGSGYTF.

CDR3 bases: TGTGCCAGCAGTTTAGTGACCGGGAGTCAAGAGACCCAGTACTTC. Encoded protein: CASSLVTGSQETQYF. The V call is TRBV28, the J call TRBJ2-5, with D possibly being TRBD2 (6 bases). Looked up from germline, CDR1 is MDHEN and CDR2 is SYDVKM. CDR3 size: 15 residues. The V gene lost 2 bases and the J gene lost 2 bases, with 12 bases spanning the gap.

The rearrangement joins TRBV5-1 to TRBJ2-5; weak D call: TRBD1 (6 bases). The germline gives CDR1 SGHRS, CDR2 YFSETQ. The V end lost 4 bases, the J end lost 1 base, and 17 bases lay between the germline ends. The CDR3 is 16 residues long. The CDR3 coding sequence is TGCGCCAGCAGCCTACGGGACATGAGGACCCAAGAGACCCAGTACTTC. Protein sequence: CASSLRDMRTQETQYF.

The rearrangement links TRBV28 to TRBJ2-5; D may correspond to TRBD1 or TRBD2 (5 bases each). This CDR3 region has 14 residues. Germline values: CDR1 MDHEN, CDR2 SYDVKM. Trimming stripped 6 bases from V and 5 bases from J, with 16 bases between. CDR3 sequence: CASRDMGRGETQYF. The DNA of the CDR3 is TGTGCCAGCAGAGACATGGGGCGCGGGGAGACCCAGTACTTC.

This chain connects TRBV21-1 to TRBJ1-1; the D call in the table, TRBD1, was not verified against the DNA. TRBV21-1 is listed as a pseudogene. The CDR3 has 15 amino acids. The CDR3 sequence is CASIVGTGQSTEAFF. CDR3 bases: TGTGCCAGCATTGTCGGGACAGGACAGTCCACTGAAGCTTTCTTT.

Remarks on this clonotype: Germline is not matched at one junction end, which may reflect a read error. The rearrangement joins TRBV7-9 to TRBJ1-1, with 8 bases aligning to TRBD1. Germline CDR1 is SEHNR and CDR2 is FQNEAQ (reference sequence). The CDR3 loop spans 15 amino acids. CDR3 amino acids: CASRPGVQGGTEDFF. The CDR3 DNA follows: TGTGCCAGCAGGCCCGGGGTACAGGGGGGGACTGAAGATTTCTTT.

This sequence joins TRBV20-1 and TRBJ1-4; no definite D call. The V and J ends lost 0 bases and 4 bases respectively, with 9 bases between them. From germline, CDR1 is DFQATT and CDR2 SNEGSKA (reference sequence). The CDR3 runs to 14 residues. The CDR3 protein is CSARDWESNEKLFF. The CDR3 DNA reads TGCAGTGCTAGAGATTGGGAAAGTAATGAAAAACTGTTTTTT.

The gene calls are TRBV5-1 and TRBJ1-1; D unresolved. V lost 0 bases and J 1 base, leaving 4 bases between the germline ends. CDR1 and CDR2 (germline): SGHRS, YFSETQ. This CDR3 is built from 13 residues. CDR3 in DNA: TGCGCCAGCAGCTTGGCGCCGAACACTGAAGCTTTCTTT. As protein: CASSLAPNTEAFF.

This clonotype was seen a few times. The gene calls are TRBV18 and TRBJ1-4; D remains unclear. This CDR3 is 14 amino acids long. The V end was cut by 3 bases, the J end by 5 bases, with 10 bases between. Germline loops: CDR1 KGHSH, CDR2 LQKENI. Here the CDR3 DNA reads TGTGCCAGCTCACCGCAGCCAGAAAATGAAAAACTGTTTTTT. This encodes CASSPQPENEKLFF.

In this sample, this clonotype turned up once. This rearrangement joins TRBV7-3 to TRBJ1-6; D is undetermined. CDR3 size: 14 residues. Trimming removed 5 bases at V and 8 bases at J, with 13 bases between. Looked up from germline, CDR1 is SGHTA and CDR2 is FQGTGA. In DNA form, the CDR3 reads TGTGCCAGCAGCCTGGCGGACGGCTATTCACCCCTCCACTTT. Its translation: CASSLADGYSPLHF.